This is a list of T cell receptor beta chains from one sample in a study of blood T cells in healthy people across ages. TCRdb re-derived calls from the 5' RACE reads in MiXCR, one entry per CDR3 protein. The sample comprises about 930,000 distinct CDR3 sequences, 25% to 30% of which are singletons, and 10% rests with the top ten. Another study also made use of these data, one on T cells of mothers and their children.

Input material: blood. These receptors came from a woman in her forties in good health. CDR3s include the opening cysteine and the closing phenylalanine or tryptophan. Each record gives: D gene, J gene, V gene, clone size, CDR3 protein, CDR3 DNA. A D gene is named only where the DNA matches it firmly. Rows give clone size only sometimes, using once, few, many, or a class for an expanded clone.

-	TRBJ2-1	TRBV28	many	CASSPLSGEQFF	TGTGCCAGCAGCCCATTATCGGGTGAGCAGTTCTTC
TRBD1	TRBJ2-1	TRBV6-4	few	CASSAGQGAQSEQFF	TGTGCCAGCAGTGCAGGACAGGGGGCGCAAAGTGAGCAGTTCTTC
TRBD1	TRBJ2-7	TRBV7-2	few	CASSSNYRGPYEQYF	TGTGCCAGCAGCTCTAACTACAGGGGGCCCTACGAGCAGTACTTC
-	TRBJ2-2	TRBV7-9	few	CASSPGVIRGYDTGELFF	TGTGCCAGCAGCCCGGGGGTGATTCGGGGATATGACACCGGGGAGCTGTTTTTT
TRBD1	TRBJ2-7	TRBV9	-	CAGSVLTGTGAEQYF	TGTGCCGGCAGCGTACTCACCGGGACAGGGGCCGAGCAGTACTTC
TRBD1	TRBJ1-2	TRBV27	few	CASSLDGQGGYGYTF	TGTGCCAGCAGTCTGGACGGACAGGGCGGCTATGGCTACACCTTC
-	TRBJ1-1	TRBV10-3	once	CAISETADTEAFF	TGTGCCATCAGTGAAACGGCGGACACTGAAGCTTTCTTT
-	TRBJ2-7	TRBV27	few	CASSLSPGTGYERYF	TGTGCCAGCAGTTTATCCCCGGGCACGGGGTACGAGCGGTACTTC
-	TRBJ2-5	TRBV11-2	-	CASSHLTGKQETQYF	TGTGCCAGCAGCCACCTGACAGGCAAACAAGAGACCCAGTACTTC
TRBD2	TRBJ2-3	TRBV29-1	-	CSVETSGGRDTQYF	TGCAGCGTTGAGACTAGCGGGGGCCGAGATACGCAGTATTTT
-	TRBJ1-1	TRBV7-2	few	CASRGGMNTEAFF	TGTGCCAGCCGAGGAGGGATGAACACTGAAGCTTTCTTT
-	TRBJ2-7	TRBV12-3/TRBV12-4	-	CASSSELNYNEQYF	TGTGCCAGCAGTTCCGAATTAAACTACAATGAGCAGTACTTC
-	TRBJ2-1	TRBV15	many	CATSRDVDTSYNEQFF	TGTGCCACCAGCAGAGATGTAGATACCTCCTACAATGAGCAGTTCTTC
TRBD1	TRBJ1-2	TRBV20-1	-	CSAQGQGAGYTF	TGCAGTGCCCAGGGACAGGGGGCCGGCTACACCTTC
-	TRBJ2-7	TRBV20-1	many	CSATATTSYEQYF	TGCAGTGCCACGGCGACCACTTCCTACGAGCAGTACTTC
TRBD1	TRBJ1-1	TRBV4-1	-	CASSQAPTGGRAEAFF	TGCGCCAGCAGCCAAGCACCGACAGGGGGAAGGGCTGAAGCTTTCTTT
-	TRBJ2-5	TRBV7-3	-	CASSWGPGETQYF	TGTGCCAGCAGCTGGGGCCCAGGCGAGACCCAGTACTTC
TRBD2	TRBJ2-7	TRBV7-2	-	CASSTQPGGFYEQYF	TGTGCCAGCAGTACCCAACCGGGGGGTTTCTACGAGCAGTACTTC
TRBD2	TRBJ2-3	TRBV4-2	-	CASSQVGTSGGADTQYF	TGTGCCAGCAGCCAGGTCGGGACTAGCGGGGGGGCAGATACGCAGTATTTT
TRBD1	TRBJ2-3	TRBV6-1	-	CASQQGTLTDTQYF	TGTGCCAGCCAACAGGGGACCCTAACAGATACGCAGTATTTT
TRBD1	TRBJ2-7	TRBV20-1	-	CSAGPGTANAYEQYF	TGCAGTGCTGGCCCCGGGACAGCCAATGCCTACGAGCAGTACTTC
-	TRBJ2-7	TRBV29-1	-	CSVTGLGPYEQYF	TGCAGCGTGACAGGCTTGGGGCCCTACGAGCAGTACTTC
TRBD1	TRBJ1-1	TRBV6-6	-	CASSYSPGQLNTEAFF	TGTGCCAGCAGTTACTCACCGGGACAGTTGAACACTGAAGCTTTCTTT
-	TRBJ2-5	TRBV7-2	few	CASSPDPGPQETQYF	TGTGCCAGCAGCCCAGACCCAGGACCCCAAGAGACCCAGTACTTC
-	TRBJ2-7	TRBV6-5	many	CASSYRGGEQYF	TGTGCCAGCAGTTACAGGGGTGGAGAGCAGTACTTC
TRBD1	TRBJ2-7	TRBV28	-	CASSLGTGGFIDEQYF	TGTGCCAGCAGTTTAGGCACAGGGGGCTTTATTGACGAGCAGTACTTC
-	TRBJ2-5	TRBV11-2	few	CASSSRRTQETQYF	TGTGCCAGCAGCTCAAGACGGACACAAGAGACCCAGTACTTC
-	TRBJ2-7	TRBV7-9	few	CASSFPGQGGRYYEQYF	TGTGCCAGCAGCTTCCCCGGACAGGGCGGGAGATACTACGAGCAGTACTTC
-	TRBJ1-2	TRBV5-6	few	CASSFLAEADYGYTF	TGTGCCAGCAGCTTTCTGGCAGAGGCAGATTATGGCTACACCTTC
-	TRBJ1-2	TRBV4-2	many	CASSLNTASSNYGYTF	TGTGCCAGCAGCCTAAACACAGCGAGTTCAAACTATGGCTACACCTTC
-	TRBJ2-3	TRBV13	-	CASSPTVADTQYF	TGTGCCAGCAGCCCGACAGTCGCGGATACGCAGTATTTT
-	TRBJ2-6	TRBV6-2/TRBV6-3	-	CASSYHGPANVRTF	TGTGCCAGCAGTTACCACGGTCCAGCCAACGTCCGGACTTTC
-	TRBJ2-7	TRBV27	many	CASSLAPDGGSYEQYF	TGTGCCAGCAGTTTGGCCCCTGACGGGGGATCCTACGAGCAGTACTTC
TRBD2	TRBJ2-1	TRBV20-1	few	CSASRRGVTYNEQFF	TGCAGTGCTAGCAGGCGGGGGGTTACCTACAATGAGCAGTTCTTC
TRBD1	TRBJ2-7	TRBV19	many	CASRNRGTYEQYF	TGTGCCAGTAGAAACAGGGGAACCTACGAGCAGTACTTC
-	TRBJ2-4	TRBV2	few	CASRGDLLAKNIQYF	TGTGCCAGCAGGGGAGATTTACTAGCCAAAAACATTCAGTACTTC
-	TRBJ2-4	TRBV4-3	-	CASSPGRVLAKNIQYF	TGCGCCAGCAGCCCCGGACGGGTGCTAGCCAAAAACATTCAGTACTTC
TRBD2	TRBJ2-3	TRBV27	-	CASSSPSSGEPDTQYF	TGTGCCAGCAGTTCCCCTTCTAGCGGGGAGCCAGATACGCAGTATTTT
-	TRBJ2-3	TRBV30	-	CAWRLFGRRGVDTQYF	TGTGCCTGGAGATTGTTTGGGCGTCGAGGGGTCGATACGCAGTATTTT
-	TRBJ1-1	TRBV12-3/TRBV12-4	-	CASSFPGSEAFF	TGTGCCAGCAGTTTCCCCGGGTCCGAAGCTTTCTTT
-	TRBJ2-3	TRBV6-4	-	CVSSHGSGSTDTQYF	TGTGTCAGCAGCCATGGCTCGGGGTCGACAGATACGCAGTATTTT
-	TRBJ2-3	TRBV7-9	-	CASSRGADTQYF	TGTGCCAGCAGCAGGGGGGCAGATACGCAGTATTTT
TRBD1	TRBJ2-7	TRBV14	-	CASSQFRDRGQKQYF	TGTGCCAGCAGCCAATTCCGGGACAGGGGGCAGAAGCAGTACTTC
-	TRBJ2-1	TRBV20-1	-	CSATVAANEQFF	TGCAGTGCTACCGTAGCGGCCAATGAGCAGTTCTTC
-	TRBJ2-1	TRBV10-3	many	CAISEANEQFF	TGTGCCATCAGTGAGGCCAATGAGCAGTTCTTC
-	TRBJ2-4	TRBV7-2	many	CASSSGTGDIQYF	TGTGCCAGCAGCTCCGGGACTGGGGACATTCAGTACTTC
TRBD1	TRBJ2-1	TRBV27	few	CASSSHDRVPYNEQFF	TGTGCCAGCAGTTCACATGACAGGGTTCCCTACAATGAGCAGTTCTTC
-	TRBJ1-1	TRBV20-1	-	CSASWGLNTEAFF	TGTAGTGCTAGCTGGGGTCTGAACACTGAAGCTTTCTTT
TRBD1	TRBJ2-5	TRBV9	many	CASSASPGQGKETQYF	TGTGCCAGCAGCGCTAGTCCGGGACAGGGAAAAGAGACCCAGTACTTC
TRBD2	TRBJ2-3	TRBV12-3/TRBV12-4	few	CASSAGLAGGGDTQYF	TGTGCCAGCAGTGCGGGACTAGCGGGGGGCGGAGATACGCAGTATTTT
-	TRBJ1-1	TRBV9	-	CASSVAEYTEAFF	TGTGCCAGCAGCGTAGCGGAATACACTGAAGCTTTCTTT
TRBD1	TRBJ2-7	TRBV12-3/TRBV12-4	many	CASSLVGTGNYEQYF	TGTGCCAGCAGTTTAGTTGGGACAGGCAACTACGAGCAGTACTTC
-	TRBJ2-5	TRBV10-3	many	CAIGGREETQYF	TGTGCCATCGGGGGCAGGGAAGAGACCCAGTACTTC
TRBD1	TRBJ1-2	TRBV20-1	many	CSAPQGARGYTF	TGCAGTGCTCCACAGGGGGCGAGGGGCTACACCTTC
-	TRBJ1-2	TRBV4-2	few	CASSQGHVSGKASGYTF	TGTGCCAGCAGCCAGGGGCACGTGTCGGGGAAGGCGTCCGGCTACACCTTC
-	TRBJ2-7	TRBV27	-	CASSLSGRSSYEQYF	TGTGCCAGCAGTTTATCAGGCAGATCTTCCTACGAGCAGTACTTC
-	TRBJ2-3	TRBV6-1	-	CASSADRGAKTQYF	TGTGCCAGCAGTGCCGATAGGGGGGCGAAGACGCAGTATTTT